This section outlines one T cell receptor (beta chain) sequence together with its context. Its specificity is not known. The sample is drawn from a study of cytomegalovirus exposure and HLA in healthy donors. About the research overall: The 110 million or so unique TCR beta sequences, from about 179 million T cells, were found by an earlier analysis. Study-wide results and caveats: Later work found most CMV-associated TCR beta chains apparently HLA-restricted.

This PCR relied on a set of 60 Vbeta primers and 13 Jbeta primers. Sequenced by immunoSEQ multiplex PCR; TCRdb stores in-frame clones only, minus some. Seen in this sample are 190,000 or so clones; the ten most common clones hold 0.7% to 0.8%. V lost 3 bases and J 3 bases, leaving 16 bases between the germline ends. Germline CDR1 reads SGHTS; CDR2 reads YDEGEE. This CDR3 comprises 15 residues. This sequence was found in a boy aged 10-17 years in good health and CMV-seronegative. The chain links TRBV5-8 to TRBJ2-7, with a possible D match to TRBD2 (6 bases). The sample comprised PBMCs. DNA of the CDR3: TGTGCCAGCAGCTGGGAGGTCGTGGGCCGCTACGAGCAGTACTTC. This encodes CASSWEVVGRYEQYF.